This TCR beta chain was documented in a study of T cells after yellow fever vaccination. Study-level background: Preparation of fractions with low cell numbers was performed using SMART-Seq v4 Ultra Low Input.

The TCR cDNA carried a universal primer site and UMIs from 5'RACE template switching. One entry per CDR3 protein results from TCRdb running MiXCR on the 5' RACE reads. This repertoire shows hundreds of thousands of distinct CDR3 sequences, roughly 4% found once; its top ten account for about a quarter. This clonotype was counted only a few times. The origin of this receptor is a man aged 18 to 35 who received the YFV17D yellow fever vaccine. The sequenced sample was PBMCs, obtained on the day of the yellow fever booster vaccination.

The CDR3 DNA is TGTGCCAGCAGCCAAGATGGCAGAGGCGGGATCCAAGAGACCCAGTACTTC. Amino acids: CASSQDGRGGIQETQYF. The rearrangement joins TRBV4-2 to TRBJ2-5, with D maybe TRBD2 (6 bases). Trimming left V 0 bases short and J 1 base short, with 15 bases between. Germline lookup yields CDR1 LGHNA and CDR2 YNFKEQ. The CDR3 is 17 amino acids.